This T cell receptor beta chain came from a study of blood T cell repertoires in COVID-19. Study details: From T cells, B-cell-depleted T cells, or PBMCs came the material, which was cDNA or gDNA.

Generated by immunoSEQ multiplex PCR, the TCRdb table keeps only in-frame clones and is missing some. This sample carries approximately 240,000 clones, 75% to 95% of them seen once, and the ten largest clones take about 1.9%. CDR3 length equals 14 residues. V was clipped by 6 bases and J by 0 bases; unmatched bases: 1. Germline CDR1 reads MDHEN; CDR2 reads SYDVKM. Resolution of symptoms, clearance, or two negative PCRs was present in recovered Cohort 3 donors. The source is a woman aged 18-29 years who had recovered from COVID-19. The rearrangement links TRBV28 to TRBJ1-5; 8 positions agree with TRBD1. The sample consisted of PBMCs or T cells enriched from blood (not recorded which). DNA of the CDR3: TGTGCCAGCAGACAGGGGGGTAGCAATCAGCCCCAGCATTTT. This gives the protein CASRQGGSNQPQHF.